Included here is one T cell receptor beta chain sequence, with context. Profiling relied on immunoSEQ multiplex PCR, and the TCRdb table lists in-frame clones only, not all of them. The sample contains about 520,000 clones, approximately 85% of which appear only once. This sample stems from a study of blood T cell repertoires in COVID-19. V was shortened by 3 bases and J by 1 base, with 12 bases between the two germline ends. CDR1 is MDHEN, CDR2 SYDVKM, per germline. This CDR3 comprises 15 residues. The source of this sequence is a human donor in a cohort sampled during active COVID-19. J is TRBJ2-5 and V is TRBV28, with D perhaps TRBD2 (6 bases). Material for sequencing was peripheral blood. The DNA of the CDR3 is TGTGCCAGCAGTTTTTACGGGAGAGTCCAAGAGACCCAGTACTTC. Its protein product is CASSFYGRVQETQYF.